Following are 17 T cell receptor beta chains from one sample sequenced in a study of somatic mutations in cytotoxic T cells in rheumatoid arthritis. Profiling relied on immunoSEQ multiplex PCR, and the TCRdb table lists in-frame clones only, not all of them. The profile shows some 10,000 clones, roughly 90% of them singletons. The sample comprised CD4+ T cells sorted from blood. These TCRs come from a woman between 18 and 29 years old with rheumatoid arthritis.

The chain joins TRBV4-3 to TRBJ1-5; D possibly corresponds to TRBD1 (5 bases). The CDR3 has 16 residues. Germline values: CDR1 LGHNA, CDR2 YSLEER. V lost 0 bases and J lost 3, with 12 bases in between. CDR3 nucleotides: TGCGCCAGCAGCCAAGAAATCAGGGCCCTCAATCAGCCCCAGCATTTT. It yields the protein CASSQEIRALNQPQHF.

The chain joins TRBV9 to TRBJ2-3, with 9 bases fitting TRBD2. This CDR3 comprises 15 residues. CDR1 SGDLS and CDR2 YYNGEE come from the germline V gene. V lost 1 base to trimming and J lost 0 bases; unmatched junction nucleotides: 0. The CDR3 loop reads CASSVLAGSTDTQYF. The CDR3, as DNA: TGTGCCAGCAGCGTACTAGCGGGAAGCACAGATACGCAGTATTTT.

The rearrangement uses TRBV6-1 and TRBJ1-2, with D possibly being TRBD1 (5 bases). V was trimmed by 2 bases and J by 8 bases, leaving 12 bases between them. Looked up from germline, CDR1 is MNHNS and CDR2 is SASEGT. The CDR3 extends over 13 amino acids. CDR3 residues: CASSEWAGQGYTF. The CDR3 nucleotides read TGTGCCAGCAGTGAATGGGCAGGGCAAGGCTACACCTTC.

This chain uses TRBV7-2 with TRBJ2-1; the D gene is possibly TRBD2 (6 bases). Germline V gene sequence: CDR1 SGHTA, CDR2 FQGNSA. The V end lost 7 bases, the J end lost 7 bases, and 17 bases lay between the germline ends. CDR3 length: 14 residues. The CDR3 DNA sequence: TGTGCCAGCACCCTACCCGGGACTTGGAATGAGCAGTTCTTC. It is translated as CASTLPGTWNEQFF.

This clone was seen only a few times. The chain has TRBV15 and TRBJ2-7; 9 bases match TRBD1. CDR3 length equals 14 residues. Unmatched junction bases numbered 7, after V lost 8 bases and J lost 2 bases. Germline loops: CDR1 LNHNV, CDR2 YYDKDF (reference sequence). The CDR3 sequence: CATDRDRATYEQYF. CDR3 sequence (DNA): TGTGCCACCGACAGGGACAGGGCTACCTACGAGCAGTACTTC. The whole variable domain, filled in from reference TRBV15 and TRBJ2-7, reads DAMVIQNPRYQVTQFGKPVTLSCSQTLNHNVMYWYQQKSSQAPKLLFHYYDKDFNNEADTPDNFQSRRPNTSFCFLDIRSPGLGDTAMYLCATDRDRATYEQYFGPGTRLTVT.

The gene calls are TRBV29-1 and TRBJ2-7; 9 bases match TRBD1. This CDR3 spans 13 amino acids. In germline, CDR1 is SQVTM, CDR2 ANQGSEA. V shed 5 bases, J shed 3 bases, and the junction held 5 bases outside the gene matches. CDR3 sequence reads: CSVPDRGGYEQYF. CDR3 bases: TGCAGCGTTCCGGACAGGGGAGGCTACGAGCAGTACTTC.

The rearrangement joins TRBV30 to TRBJ1-5; D is possibly TRBD1 (6 bases). Trimming removed 3 bases at V and 0 bases at J, with 12 bases between. The germline V gene encodes CDR1 GTSNPN and CDR2 SVGIG (reference sequence). The CDR3 is 15 residues long. CDR3 region: CAWSRGDNSNQPQHF. The CDR3 bases are TGTGCCTGGAGCAGGGGAGACAATAGCAATCAGCCCCAGCATTTT.

This chain joins TRBV7-3 and TRBJ2-1, with D tentatively TRBD2 (6 bases). CDR3 length equals 15 residues. V was clipped by 0 bases and J by 8 bases, with 14 bases between them. Germline CDR1 and CDR2: SGHTA and FQGTGA. This chain's CDR3 is CASSLTGLAMDEQFF. CDR3 in DNA: TGTGCCAGCAGCTTAACGGGGCTAGCGATGGATGAGCAGTTCTTC. The whole variable domain, filled in from reference TRBV7-3 and TRBJ2-1, reads GAGVSQTPSNKVTEKGKYVELRCDPISGHTALYWYRQSLGQGPEFLIYFQGTGAADDSGLPNDRFFAVRPEGSVSTLKIQRTERGDSAVYLCASSLTGLAMDEQFFGPGTRLTVL.

The rearrangement joins TRBV6-5 to TRBJ2-2; D perhaps matches TRBD2 (5 bases). The CDR3 runs 13 residues. V shed 6 bases and J shed 6 bases, with 11 bases lying between them. The V gene's germline CDR1 is MNHEY and CDR2 SVGAGI. The CDR3, as DNA: TGTGCCAGCAGAACCCCGGGGTCCGGGGAGCTGTTTTTT. As protein: CASRTPGSGELFF.

The chain uses TRBV6-5 and TRBJ2-5, with D perhaps TRBD1 (6 bases). V lost 0 bases and J 5 bases, leaving 13 bases between the germline ends. Per germline, CDR1 MNHEY and CDR2 SVGAGI. The CDR3 is 15 residues long. Here the CDR3 DNA reads TGTGCCAGCAGTTACTCGACCACAGGGAAGGAGACCCAGTACTTC. Encoded protein: CASSYSTTGKETQYF.

V usage is TRBV7-3 and J usage is TRBJ2-1; 12 positions match TRBD1. CDR1 is SGHTA and CDR2 is FQGTGA in the germline V gene. V shed 0 bases and J 6 bases; nucleotides not matched to a gene: 3. The CDR3 runs 16 residues. CDR3 in amino acids: CASSLTGDRGLNEQFF. The CDR3 region has the DNA TGTGCCAGCAGCTTAACTGGGGACAGGGGGCTCAATGAGCAGTTCTTC.

The CDR3 loop is CASRKGQGSPYEQYF. The CDR3 DNA follows: TGTGCCAGCAGAAAGGGACAGGGAAGCCCCTACGAGCAGTACTTC. The J gene is TRBJ2-7, the V gene TRBV6-6; TRBD1 agrees at 9 bases. CDR3 length: 15 amino acids. V lost 6 bases to trimming and J lost 2 bases; unmatched junction nucleotides: 8. From germline, CDR1 is MNHNY and CDR2 SVGAGI (reference sequence).

This clone has more than one count but fewer than ten. The same CDR3 can be traced to other DNA sequences in this sample. V is TRBV28 and J is TRBJ2-2, with 14 bases identical to TRBD2. CDR1 is MDHEN and CDR2 is SYDVKM in the germline V gene. With V trimmed by 6 bases and J by 6 bases, 6 bases remained unmatched. CDR3 length: 16 residues. CDR3 in amino acids: CASSLRLAGGPGELFF. For the CDR3, the DNA is TGTGCCAGCAGCCTTAGACTAGCGGGAGGGCCCGGGGAGCTGTTTTTT.

The chain links TRBV7-2 to TRBJ2-2, with 7 bases identical to TRBD1. Trimming cost V 3 bases and J 3 bases; bases outside gene matches: 1. There are 14 residues in the CDR3. The germline V gene encodes CDR1 SGHTA and CDR2 FQGNSA. The CDR3 DNA reads TGTGCCAGCAGCTTGGACAGGTACACCGGGGAGCTGTTTTTT. It specifies CASSLDRYTGELFF.

The sample holds a few counts of this clone. Relative to the germline gene, one junction end is altered; a read error may explain this. The V gene is TRBV28, the J gene TRBJ2-7; TRBD2 matches at 13 bases. The CDR3 has 12 residues. Germline V gene sequence: CDR1 MDHEN, CDR2 SYDVKM. DNA of the CDR3: TGTGCCAGCAGTTTATGGACTAGCGGGGGGACCTTC. Translating gives CASSLWTSGGTF.

The chain employs TRBV28 and TRBJ1-2, with 7 bases lining up with TRBD1. The CDR3 consists of 14 residues. V lost 5 bases and J lost 4; bases outside the gene matches: 7. Per the germline V gene, CDR1 is MDHEN and CDR2 is SYDVKM. CDR3 DNA: TGTGCCAGCAGTCGGGACAGCACCTCCTATGGCTACACCTTC. Its translation is CASSRDSTSYGYTF.

The chain links TRBV7-2 to TRBJ1-1; maybe TRBD1 (5 bases). The CDR3 is 14 residues long. The germline V gene encodes CDR1 SGHTA and CDR2 FQGNSA. V lost 5 bases, J lost 7 bases, and 17 bases lay in between. CDR3 bases: TGTGCCAGCAGCCCAGCAGGGCGCGGGGTTGAAGCTTTCTTT. This gives the protein CASSPAGRGVEAFF.